Below, 9 T cell receptor beta chains from the same sample are listed, as sequenced in a study of T cell responses to AZD1222 COVID-19 vaccine. Only in-frame clones appear in the TCRdb table, and some are missing; sequencing was by immunoSEQ multiplex PCR. The sample includes 90,000 to 140,000 clones, more than 75% of them seen just once. The sequencing here drew on peripheral blood, taken on day 0 of AZD1222 vaccination. The receptors were gathered from an adult in good health.

The J gene is TRBJ2-3, the V gene TRBV10-3, with D perhaps TRBD1 (5 bases). Germline CDR1 reads ENHRY; CDR2 reads SYGVKD. This CDR3 is 16 amino acids long. V was shortened by 6 bases and J by 0 bases, with 16 bases between the two germline ends. This CDR3 reads CAISAQGFTSTDTQYF. The CDR3 DNA sequence: TGTGCCATCAGCGCCCAGGGATTCACTAGCACAGATACGCAGTATTTT.

This clone turned up a few times. The chain couples TRBV10-2 to TRBJ2-1; 10 bases map to TRBD2. With V trimmed by 7 bases and J by 7 bases, 7 bases remained unmatched. This CDR3 contains 14 residues. From germline, CDR1 is WSHSY and CDR2 SAAADI. CDR3: CASNPSGRSNEQFF. In DNA form, the CDR3 reads TGCGCCAGCAACCCTAGCGGGAGATCTAATGAGCAGTTCTTC.

This sequence joins TRBV30 and TRBJ2-5, with D unresolved. V lost 7 bases, J lost 5 bases, and 14 bases lay in between. The germline gives CDR1 GTSNPN, CDR2 SVGIG (reference sequence). The CDR3 has 12 residues. CDR3 DNA sequence: TGTGCCTATCGGTGGGCCCTGGAGACCCAGTACTTC. Translated, it gives CAYRWALETQYF.

The chain combines TRBV5-6 with TRBJ1-1; D might be TRBD1 (6 bases). The V and J ends lost 1 base and 3 bases respectively, with 13 bases between them. Germline loops: CDR1 SGHDT, CDR2 YYEEEE. CDR3 length: 15 amino acids. CDR3 DNA: TGTGCCAGCAGCTTGTCTAGCAGGGGTTACACTGAAGCTTTCTTT. This translates into CASSLSSRGYTEAFF.

In its sample, this clone was seen a few times. The V call is TRBV6-2 or TRBV6-3, the J call TRBJ1-2; D unresolved. The CDR3 loop spans 14 amino acids. Trimming pared 6 bases from V and 4 bases from J, leaving 15 bases between. CDR1 MNHEY and CDR2 SVGEGT come from the germline V gene. CDR3: CASSDWTSGYGYTF. In DNA, the CDR3 is TGTGCCAGCAGCGACTGGACTTCAGGCTATGGCTACACCTTC.

This clone showed up just once. The chain is built from TRBV12-3 or TRBV12-4 and TRBJ1-2; D is uncertain. Trimming took off 2 bases at V and 5 bases at J, with 6 bases between the two ends. The CDR3 runs to 12 residues. The CDR3 spells CASSLFRYGYTF. The CDR3 bases are TGTGCCAGCAGTTTATTTCGGTATGGCTACACCTTC.

This clone was detected once. The chain couples TRBV5-1 to TRBJ2-7; tentative D call: TRBD2 (5 bases). Trimming stripped 0 bases from V and 9 bases from J, with 22 bases between. CDR3 size: 16 residues. The germline gives CDR1 SGHRS, CDR2 YFSETQ. CDR3 loop: CASSLVAGEKGRGQYF. The CDR3 DNA reads TGCGCCAGCAGCTTGGTGGCCGGGGAAAAGGGCCGAGGGCAGTACTTC. Filled out from reference TRBV5-1 and TRBJ2-7, the complete variable domain reads KAGVTQTPRYLIKTRGQQVTLSCSPISGHRSVSWYQQTPGQGLQFLFEYFSETQRNKGNFPGRFSGRQFSNSRSEMNVSTLELGDSALYLCASSLVAGEKGRGQYFGPGTRLTVT.

The V gene is TRBV7-2, the J gene TRBJ2-3; D gene unclear. CDR1 is SGHTA, CDR2 FQGNSA, per germline. This CDR3 is built from 13 residues. V gave up 6 bases and J gave up 0 bases, with 7 bases separating them. The CDR3 region is CASRPLSTDTQYF. In DNA form, the CDR3 reads TGTGCCAGCAGGCCCCTCAGCACAGATACGCAGTATTTT.

The V call is TRBV5-1, the J call TRBJ2-7; D may correspond to TRBD1 or TRBD2 (5 bases each). This CDR3 spans 13 amino acids. Germline V lookup: CDR1 SGHRS, CDR2 YFSETQ. The germline V and J ends were trimmed by 0 bases and 6 bases, with 10 bases remaining between them. Written as DNA, the CDR3 is TGCGCCAGCAGCTTGGAAGGGACCCGCGAGCAGTACTTC. Residues: CASSLEGTREQYF.